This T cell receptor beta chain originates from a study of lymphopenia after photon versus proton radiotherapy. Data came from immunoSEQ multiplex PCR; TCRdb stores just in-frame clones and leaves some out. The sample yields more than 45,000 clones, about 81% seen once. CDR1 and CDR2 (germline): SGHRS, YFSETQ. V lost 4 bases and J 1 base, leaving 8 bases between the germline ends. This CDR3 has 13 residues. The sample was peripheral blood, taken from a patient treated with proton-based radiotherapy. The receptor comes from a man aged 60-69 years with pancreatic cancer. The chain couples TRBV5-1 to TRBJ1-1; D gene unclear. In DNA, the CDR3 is TGCGCCAGCAGCCCGGAGGGGAACACTGAAGCTTTCTTT. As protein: CASSPEGNTEAFF. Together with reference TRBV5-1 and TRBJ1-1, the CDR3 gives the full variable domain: KAGVTQTPRYLIKTRGQQVTLSCSPISGHRSVSWYQQTPGQGLQFLFEYFSETQRNKGNFPGRFSGRQFSNSRSEMNVSTLELGDSALYLCASSPEGNTEAFFGQGTRLTVV.